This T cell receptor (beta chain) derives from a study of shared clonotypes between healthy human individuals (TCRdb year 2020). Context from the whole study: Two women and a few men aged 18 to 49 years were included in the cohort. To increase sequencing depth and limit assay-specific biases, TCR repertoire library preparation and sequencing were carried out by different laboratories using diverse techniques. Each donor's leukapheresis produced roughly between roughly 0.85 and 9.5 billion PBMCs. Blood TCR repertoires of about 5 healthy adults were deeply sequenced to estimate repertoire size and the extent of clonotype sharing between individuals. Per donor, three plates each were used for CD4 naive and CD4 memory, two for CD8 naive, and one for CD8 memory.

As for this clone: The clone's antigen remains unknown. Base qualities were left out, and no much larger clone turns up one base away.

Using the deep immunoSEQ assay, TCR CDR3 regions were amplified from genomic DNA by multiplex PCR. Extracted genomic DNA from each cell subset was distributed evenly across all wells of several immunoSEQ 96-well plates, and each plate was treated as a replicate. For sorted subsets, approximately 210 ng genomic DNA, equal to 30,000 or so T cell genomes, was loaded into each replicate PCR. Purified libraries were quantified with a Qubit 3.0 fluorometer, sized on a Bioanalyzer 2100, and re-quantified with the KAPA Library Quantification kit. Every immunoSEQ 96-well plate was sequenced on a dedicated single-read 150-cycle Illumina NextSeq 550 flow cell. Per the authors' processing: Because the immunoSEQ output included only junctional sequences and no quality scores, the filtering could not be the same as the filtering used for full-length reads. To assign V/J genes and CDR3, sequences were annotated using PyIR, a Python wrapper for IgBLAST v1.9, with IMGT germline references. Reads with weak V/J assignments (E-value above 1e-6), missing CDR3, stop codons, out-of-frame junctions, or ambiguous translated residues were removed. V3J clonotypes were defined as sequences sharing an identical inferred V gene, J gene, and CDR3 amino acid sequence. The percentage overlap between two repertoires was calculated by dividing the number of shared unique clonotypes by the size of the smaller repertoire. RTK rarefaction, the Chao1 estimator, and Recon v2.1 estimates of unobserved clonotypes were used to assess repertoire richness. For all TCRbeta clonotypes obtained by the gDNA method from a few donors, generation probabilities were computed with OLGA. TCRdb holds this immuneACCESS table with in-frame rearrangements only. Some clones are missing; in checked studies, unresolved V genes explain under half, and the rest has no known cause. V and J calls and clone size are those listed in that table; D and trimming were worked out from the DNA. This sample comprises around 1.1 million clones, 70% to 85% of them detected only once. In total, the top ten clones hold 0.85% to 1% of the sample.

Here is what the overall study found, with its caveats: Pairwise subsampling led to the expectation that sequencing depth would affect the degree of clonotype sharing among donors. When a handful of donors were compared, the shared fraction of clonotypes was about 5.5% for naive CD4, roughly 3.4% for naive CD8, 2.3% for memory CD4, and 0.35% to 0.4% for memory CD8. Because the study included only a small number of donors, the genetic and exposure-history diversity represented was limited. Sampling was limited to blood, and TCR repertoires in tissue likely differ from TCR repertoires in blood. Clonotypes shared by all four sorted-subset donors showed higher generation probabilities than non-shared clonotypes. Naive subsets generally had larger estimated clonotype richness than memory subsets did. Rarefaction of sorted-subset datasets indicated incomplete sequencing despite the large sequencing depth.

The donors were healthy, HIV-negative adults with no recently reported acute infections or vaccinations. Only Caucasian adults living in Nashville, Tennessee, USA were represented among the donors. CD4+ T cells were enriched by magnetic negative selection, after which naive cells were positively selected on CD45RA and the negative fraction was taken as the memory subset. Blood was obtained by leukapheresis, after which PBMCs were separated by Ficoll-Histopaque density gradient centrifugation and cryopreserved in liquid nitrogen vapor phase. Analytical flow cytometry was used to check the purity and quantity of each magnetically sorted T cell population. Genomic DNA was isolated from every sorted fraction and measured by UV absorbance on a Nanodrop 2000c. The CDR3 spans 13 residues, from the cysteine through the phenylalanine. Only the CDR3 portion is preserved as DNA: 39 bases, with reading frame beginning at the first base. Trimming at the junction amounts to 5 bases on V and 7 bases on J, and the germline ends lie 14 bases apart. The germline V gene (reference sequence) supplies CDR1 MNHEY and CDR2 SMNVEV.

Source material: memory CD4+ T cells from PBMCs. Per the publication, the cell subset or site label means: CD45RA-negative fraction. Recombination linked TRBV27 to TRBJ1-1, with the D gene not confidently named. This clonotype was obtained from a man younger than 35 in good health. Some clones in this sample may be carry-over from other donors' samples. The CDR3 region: CASSPAYGDEAFF. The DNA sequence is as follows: TGTGCCAGCAGTCCCGCTTACGGAGATGAAGCTTTCTTT.